This T cell receptor beta chain was obtained from a study of CXCR3-negative and CXCR3-positive naive CD8 T cells. Study-wide findings and caveats: The study found more hydrophobic TRB CDR3s in CXCR3-positive naive cells than in CXCR3-negative naive cells.

TRB cDNA libraries were made by UMI-labeled 5' RACE. No DNA is given; TCRdb re-called the 5' RACE reads and lists each CDR3 protein once. Its listing shows 150,000 or so distinct CDR3 sequences. About this clonotype itself: Its specificity is not known.

Germline assignment: CDR1 MDHEN and CDR2 SYDVKM. There are 16 residues in the CDR3. This receptor was taken from a human donor in good health. Some clones in this sample may be carry-over from other donors' samples. This rearrangement joins TRBV28 to TRBJ2-1; TCRdb calls TRBD2, which cannot be checked without DNA. The specimen sequenced was naive CXCR3+ CD8+ T cells from blood. Subset in this sample: CD45RO-CCR7+CD27+CD95- naive CD8+ T cells expressing CXCR3 (TNR3+). The CDR3 region is CASSPRTSGRLYEQFF. Full variable domain (outside the CDR3, taken from reference TRBV28 and TRBJ2-1): DVKVTQSSRYLVKRTGEKVFLECVQDMDHENMFWYRQDPGLGLRLIYFSYDVKMKEKGDIPEGYSVSREKKERFSLILESASTNQTSMYLCASSPRTSGRLYEQFFGPGTRLTVL.